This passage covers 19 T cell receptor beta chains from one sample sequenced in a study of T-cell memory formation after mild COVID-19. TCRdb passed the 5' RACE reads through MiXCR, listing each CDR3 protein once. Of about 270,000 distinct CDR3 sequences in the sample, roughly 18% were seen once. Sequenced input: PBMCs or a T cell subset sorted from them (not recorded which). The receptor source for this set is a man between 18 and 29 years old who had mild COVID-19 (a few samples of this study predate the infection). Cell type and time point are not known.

The CDR3 nucleotides are TGTGCCAGCAGTTACTCCAGGTCGCGGGGAGGTGGCTACACCTTC. Translating it yields CASSYSRSRGGGYTF. This chain uses TRBV6-5 with TRBJ1-2, with unresolved D. CDR3 length: 15 residues. The germline CDR1 and CDR2 sequences are MNHEY and SVGAGI. Trimming took 0 bases from V and 7 from J, leaving 15 bases between them.

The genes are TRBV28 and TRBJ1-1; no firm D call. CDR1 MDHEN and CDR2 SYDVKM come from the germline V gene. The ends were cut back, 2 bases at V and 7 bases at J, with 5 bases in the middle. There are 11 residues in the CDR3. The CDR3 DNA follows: TGTGCCAGCAGTTTAAGGCGTGAAGCTTTCTTT. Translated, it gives CASSLRREAFF.

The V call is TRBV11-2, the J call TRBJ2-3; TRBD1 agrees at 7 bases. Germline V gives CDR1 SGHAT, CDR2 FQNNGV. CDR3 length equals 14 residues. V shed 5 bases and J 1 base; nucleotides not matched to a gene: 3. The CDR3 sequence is CASSPDRGTDTQYF. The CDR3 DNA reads TGTGCCAGCAGCCCCGACAGGGGCACAGATACGCAGTATTTT.

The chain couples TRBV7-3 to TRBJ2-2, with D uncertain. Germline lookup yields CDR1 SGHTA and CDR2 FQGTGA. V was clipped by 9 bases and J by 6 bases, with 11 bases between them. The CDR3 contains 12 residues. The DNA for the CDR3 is TGTGCCAGTTCGACCGTGGCCGGGGAGCTGTTTTTT. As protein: CASSTVAGELFF.

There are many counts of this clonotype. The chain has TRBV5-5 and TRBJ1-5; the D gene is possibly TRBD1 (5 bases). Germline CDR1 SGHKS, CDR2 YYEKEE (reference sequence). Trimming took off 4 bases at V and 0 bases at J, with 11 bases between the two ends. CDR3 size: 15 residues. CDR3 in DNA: TGTGCCAGCAGCCAGGACATCCTTAGCAATCAGCCCCAGCATTTT. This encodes CASSQDILSNQPQHF.

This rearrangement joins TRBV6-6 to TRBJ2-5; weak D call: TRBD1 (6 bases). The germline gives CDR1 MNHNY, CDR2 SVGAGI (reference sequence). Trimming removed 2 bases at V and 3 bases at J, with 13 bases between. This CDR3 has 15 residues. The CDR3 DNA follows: TGTGCCAGCAGTTACATCGGGACAAGAGAAGAGACCCAGTACTTC. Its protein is CASSYIGTREETQYF.

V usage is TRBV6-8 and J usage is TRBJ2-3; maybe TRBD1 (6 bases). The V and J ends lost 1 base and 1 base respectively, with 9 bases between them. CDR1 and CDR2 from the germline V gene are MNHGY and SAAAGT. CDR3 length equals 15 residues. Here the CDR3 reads CASSYWGPCTDTQYF. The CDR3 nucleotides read TGTGCCAGCAGTTACTGGGGGCCGTGCACAGATACGCAGTATTTT.

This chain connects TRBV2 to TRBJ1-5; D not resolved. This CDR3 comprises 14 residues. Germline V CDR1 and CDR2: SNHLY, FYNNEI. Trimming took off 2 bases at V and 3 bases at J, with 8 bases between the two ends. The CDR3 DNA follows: TGTGCCAGCAGTGAACCGGTGGACAATCAGCCCCAGCATTTT. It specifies CASSEPVDNQPQHF.

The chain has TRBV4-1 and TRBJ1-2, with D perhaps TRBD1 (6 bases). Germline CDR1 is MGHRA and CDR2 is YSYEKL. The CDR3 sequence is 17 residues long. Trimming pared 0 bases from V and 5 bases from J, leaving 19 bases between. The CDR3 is CASSQDRREQGGYGYTF. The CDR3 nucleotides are TGCGCCAGCAGCCAAGATCGCAGGGAGCAAGGGGGATATGGCTACACCTTC.

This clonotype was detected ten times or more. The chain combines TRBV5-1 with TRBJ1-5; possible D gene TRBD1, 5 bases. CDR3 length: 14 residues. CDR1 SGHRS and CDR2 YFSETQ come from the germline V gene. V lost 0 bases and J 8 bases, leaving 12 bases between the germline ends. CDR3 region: CASSLGGTWEPQHF. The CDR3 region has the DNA TGCGCCAGCAGCTTGGGAGGGACCTGGGAGCCCCAGCATTTT.

The CDR3 coding sequence is TGCGCCAGCAGCCATGAGAGGAAAACTGAAGCTTTCTTT. Protein product: CASSHERKTEAFF. The chain is built from TRBV4-1 and TRBJ1-1, with unresolved D. The ends were cut back, 3 bases at V and 5 bases at J, with 10 bases in the middle. The V gene's germline CDR1 is MGHRA and CDR2 YSYEKL. The CDR3 has 13 residues.

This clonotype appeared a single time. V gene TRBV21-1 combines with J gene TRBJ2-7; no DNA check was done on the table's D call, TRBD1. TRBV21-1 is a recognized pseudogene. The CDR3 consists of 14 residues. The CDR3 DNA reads TGTGCCAGCAGCCCTCCCCGGGGGTGCTGCGAGCAGTACGTC. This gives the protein CASSPPRGCCEQYV.

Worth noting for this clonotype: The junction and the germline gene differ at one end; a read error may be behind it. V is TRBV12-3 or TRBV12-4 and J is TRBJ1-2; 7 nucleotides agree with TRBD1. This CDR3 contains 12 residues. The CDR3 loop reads CASTNSQGQSFF. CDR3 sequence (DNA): TGTGCCAGCACCAACTCCCAGGGACAGTCGTTCTTC.

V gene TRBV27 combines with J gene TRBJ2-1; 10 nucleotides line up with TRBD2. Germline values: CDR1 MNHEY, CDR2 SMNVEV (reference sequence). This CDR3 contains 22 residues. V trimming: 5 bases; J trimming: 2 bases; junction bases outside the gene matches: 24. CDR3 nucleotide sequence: TGTGCCAGCAGTCGGTTAGGGCGCTCCCCTCCTAGCGGGGGTATCACCTACAATGAGCAGTTCTTC. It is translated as CASSRLGRSPPSGGITYNEQFF.

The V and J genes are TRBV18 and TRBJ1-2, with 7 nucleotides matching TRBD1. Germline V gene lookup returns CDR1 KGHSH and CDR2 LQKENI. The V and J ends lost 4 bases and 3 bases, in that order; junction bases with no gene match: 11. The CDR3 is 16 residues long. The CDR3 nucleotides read TGTGCCAGCTCACAGGCGGGAAAAGGGGGCGACTATGGCTACACCTTC. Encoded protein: CASSQAGKGGDYGYTF.

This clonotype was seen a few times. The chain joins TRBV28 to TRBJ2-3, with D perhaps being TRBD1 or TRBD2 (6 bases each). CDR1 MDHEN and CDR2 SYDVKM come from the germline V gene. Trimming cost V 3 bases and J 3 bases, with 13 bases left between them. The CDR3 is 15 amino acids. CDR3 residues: CASSFPGGLTDTQYF. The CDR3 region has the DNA TGTGCCAGCAGTTTTCCCGGGGGCCTGACAGATACGCAGTATTTT.

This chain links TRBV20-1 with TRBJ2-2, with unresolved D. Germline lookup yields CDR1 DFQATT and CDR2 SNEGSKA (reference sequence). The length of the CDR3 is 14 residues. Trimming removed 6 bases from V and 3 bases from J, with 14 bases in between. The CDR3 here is CSAPSFKDTGELFF. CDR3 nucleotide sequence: TGCAGTGCCCCTTCATTTAAGGACACCGGGGAGCTGTTTTTT.

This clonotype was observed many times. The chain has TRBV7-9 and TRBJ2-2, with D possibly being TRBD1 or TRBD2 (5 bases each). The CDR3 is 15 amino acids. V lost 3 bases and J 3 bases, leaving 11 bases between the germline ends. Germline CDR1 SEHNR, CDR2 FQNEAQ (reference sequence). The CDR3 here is CASSFRGSDTGELFF. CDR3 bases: TGTGCCAGCAGCTTTCGGGGCTCGGACACCGGGGAGCTGTTTTTT.

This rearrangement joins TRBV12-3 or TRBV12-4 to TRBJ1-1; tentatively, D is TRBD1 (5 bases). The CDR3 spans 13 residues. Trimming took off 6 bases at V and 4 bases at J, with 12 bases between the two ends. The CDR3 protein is CASSRERGTEAFF. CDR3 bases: TGTGCCAGCAGCCGAGAAAGGGGCACTGAAGCTTTCTTT.